This TCR beta chain was documented in a study of blood T cell repertoires in COVID-19 (TCRdb year 2020). Context from the whole study: Samples covering the acute and convalescent phases of COVID-19 were provided by collaborators in the United States, Italy and Spain. The prospective study material was composed of cDNA or gDNA derived from T cells, B-cell-depleted T cells, or PBMCs. The dataset comprised deeply sampled blood TCRbeta repertoires from subjects exposed to, actively infected with, or recovered from COVID-19. The repertoires were released in a freely available public database meant as a resource for research on the immune response to SARS-CoV-2. Samples were obtained from the ongoing ImmuneRACE study (first 160 participants) and from 1,200 or so subjects provided by 6 global collaborators. Sample metadata almost always included a de-identified subject ID, COVID-19 status, age in years and sex. Where HLA class I and class II types were available, the types were taken from metadata supplied by the sample provider, not from assay-based typing. Study-level results and caveats: How much clinical and demographic metadata was included differed by source and by participant, and the metadata was provided uncurated.

Notes on this clone: No cognate antigen has been identified for it. No qualities accompany the bases; no much larger clone lies one base away.

Taken from cysteine to phenylalanine, the CDR3 has 17 residues. The read is trimmed to its CDR3 DNA, 51 bases read in frame from base 1. Reading the germline V gene gives CDR1 SGHNT and CDR2 YENEEA. Here V drops 5 bases and J drops 3 bases, and the junction holds 12 bases not matched to any gene. TCRbeta CDR3 regions were amplified from genomic DNA using the immunoSEQ Assay, a bias-controlled multiplex PCR. Per the source publication's procedure: The number of nucleated cells in each sample was estimated by amplification of reference gene primers within the assay. Sequence reads were collapsed and filtered to measure the absolute abundance of every unique TCRbeta CDR3 rearrangement. Productive Simpson clonality was computed per sample as the square root of Simpson's diversity index over productive rearrangements. TCRdb took over this immuneACCESS table, retaining in-frame rearrangements with V and J assigned. Such tables are incomplete; in checked studies, under half of the missing clones stem from an unresolved V gene, and the remainder is unexplained. V and J calls plus clone size are reproduced from that table; the DNA served to infer D and trimming. Counted in this sample were 150,000 to 200,000 clones; 90% of them appeared once. Around 0.53% of the sample is taken by the ten largest.

Whole blood was collected in K2EDTA tubes by collaborating institutions according to the institutions' own protocols. For TCRbeta analysis, collaborators shipped samples as frozen whole blood, isolated PBMCs, or DNA extracted from either of those sample types. Source material: peripheral blood. The chain links TRBV11-3 with TRBJ1-2; 10 central nucleotides agree with TRBD1. This clonotype was obtained from a man aged 50-60 years with acute or convalescent COVID-19. The CDR3 region reads CASSRFTRQGAHYGYTF. The DNA reads as follows: TGTGCCAGCAGCCGATTCACAAGACAGGGGGCGCACTATGGCTACACCTTC.